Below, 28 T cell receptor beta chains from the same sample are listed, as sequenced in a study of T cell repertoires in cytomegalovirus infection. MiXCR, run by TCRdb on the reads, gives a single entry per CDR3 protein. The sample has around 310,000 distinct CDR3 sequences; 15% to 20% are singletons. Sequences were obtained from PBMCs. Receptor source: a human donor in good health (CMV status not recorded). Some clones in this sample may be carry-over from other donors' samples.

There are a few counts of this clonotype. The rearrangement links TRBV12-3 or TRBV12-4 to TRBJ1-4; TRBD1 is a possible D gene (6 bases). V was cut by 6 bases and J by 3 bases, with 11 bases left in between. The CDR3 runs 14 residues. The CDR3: CASREQGPNEKLFF. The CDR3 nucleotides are TGTGCCAGCAGAGAACAGGGACCTAATGAAAAACTGTTTTTT.

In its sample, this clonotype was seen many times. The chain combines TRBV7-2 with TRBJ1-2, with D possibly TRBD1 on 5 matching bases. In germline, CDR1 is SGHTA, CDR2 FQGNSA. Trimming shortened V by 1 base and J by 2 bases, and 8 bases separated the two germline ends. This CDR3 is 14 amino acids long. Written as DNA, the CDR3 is TGTGCCAGCAGCTTAGGGAAGGGGAACTATGGCTACACCTTC. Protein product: CASSLGKGNYGYTF.

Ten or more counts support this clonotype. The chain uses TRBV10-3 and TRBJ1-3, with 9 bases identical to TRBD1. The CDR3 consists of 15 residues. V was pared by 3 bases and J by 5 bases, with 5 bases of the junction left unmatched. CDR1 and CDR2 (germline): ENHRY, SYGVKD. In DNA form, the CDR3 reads TGTGCCATCAGTGAACAGGGGGCCGAGAGAAACACCATATATTTT. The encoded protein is CAISEQGAERNTIYF.

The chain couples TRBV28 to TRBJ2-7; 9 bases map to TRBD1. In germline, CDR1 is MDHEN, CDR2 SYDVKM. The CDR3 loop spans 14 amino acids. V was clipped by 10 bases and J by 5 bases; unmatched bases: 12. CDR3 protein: CATDSEQGADEQYF. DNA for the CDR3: TGTGCCACCGACTCCGAACAGGGGGCAGACGAGCAGTACTTC.

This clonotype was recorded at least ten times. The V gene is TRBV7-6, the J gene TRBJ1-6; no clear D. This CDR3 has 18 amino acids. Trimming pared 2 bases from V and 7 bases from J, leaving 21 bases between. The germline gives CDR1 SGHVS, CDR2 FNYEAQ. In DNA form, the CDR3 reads TGTGCCAGCAGCTTATATGGCCGTCATACCAAGTACAATTCACCCCTCCACTTT. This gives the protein CASSLYGRHTKYNSPLHF.

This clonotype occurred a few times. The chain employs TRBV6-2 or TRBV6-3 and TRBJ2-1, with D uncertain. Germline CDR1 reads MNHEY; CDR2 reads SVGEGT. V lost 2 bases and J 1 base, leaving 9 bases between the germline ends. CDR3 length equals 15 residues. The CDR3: CASSYGPASYNEQFF. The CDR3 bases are TGTGCCAGCAGTTACGGTCCAGCTTCCTACAATGAGCAGTTCTTC.

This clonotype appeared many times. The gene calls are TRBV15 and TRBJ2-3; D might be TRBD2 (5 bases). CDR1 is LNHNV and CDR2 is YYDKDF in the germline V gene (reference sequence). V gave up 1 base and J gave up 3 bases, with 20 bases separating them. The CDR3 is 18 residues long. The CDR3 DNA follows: TGTGCCACCAGCAGAGTCGCTTCACTAGATTCTACAACAGATACGCAGTATTTT. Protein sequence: CATSRVASLDSTTDTQYF.

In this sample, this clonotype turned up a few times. CDR3 region: CSASSSGGPTDTQYF. The CDR3, as DNA: TGCAGTGCGTCGAGTAGCGGGGGCCCCACAGATACGCAGTATTTT. The chain uses TRBV20-1 and TRBJ2-3; TRBD2 matches at 9 bases. V lost 6 bases and J lost 2; bases outside the gene matches: 9. The CDR3 is 15 amino acids. Germline CDR1 DFQATT, CDR2 SNEGSKA (reference sequence).

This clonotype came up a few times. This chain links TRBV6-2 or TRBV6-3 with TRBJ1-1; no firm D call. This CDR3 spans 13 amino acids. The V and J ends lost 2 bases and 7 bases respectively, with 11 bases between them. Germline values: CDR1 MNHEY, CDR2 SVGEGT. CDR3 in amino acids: CASSYNRWIEAFF. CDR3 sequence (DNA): TGTGCCAGCAGTTACAACAGATGGATTGAAGCTTTCTTT.

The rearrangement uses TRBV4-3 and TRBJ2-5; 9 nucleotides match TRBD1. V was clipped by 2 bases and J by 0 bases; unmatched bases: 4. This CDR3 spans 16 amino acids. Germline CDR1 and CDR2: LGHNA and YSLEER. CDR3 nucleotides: TGCGCCAGCAGCCAAAAGGGACAGGGACACCAAGAGACCCAGTACTTC. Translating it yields CASSQKGQGHQETQYF.

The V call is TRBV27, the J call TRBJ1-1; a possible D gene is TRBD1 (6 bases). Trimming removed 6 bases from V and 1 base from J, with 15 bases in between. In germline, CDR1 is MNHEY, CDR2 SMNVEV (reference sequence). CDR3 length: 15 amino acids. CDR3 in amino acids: CASRLTRTANTEAFF. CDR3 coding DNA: TGTGCCAGCAGATTGACTCGGACAGCGAACACTGAAGCTTTCTTT.

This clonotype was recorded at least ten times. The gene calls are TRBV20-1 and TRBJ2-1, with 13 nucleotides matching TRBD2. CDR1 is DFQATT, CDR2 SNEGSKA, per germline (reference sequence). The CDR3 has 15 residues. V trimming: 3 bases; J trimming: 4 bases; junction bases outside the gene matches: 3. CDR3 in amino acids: CSASQLAGGYNEQFF. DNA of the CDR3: TGCAGTGCTAGTCAACTAGCGGGGGGGTACAATGAGCAGTTCTTC.

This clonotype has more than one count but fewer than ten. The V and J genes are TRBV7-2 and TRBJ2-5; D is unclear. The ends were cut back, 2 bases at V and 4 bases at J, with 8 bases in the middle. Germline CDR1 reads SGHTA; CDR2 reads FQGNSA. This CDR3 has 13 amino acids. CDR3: CASSLQVGETQYF. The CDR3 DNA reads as TGTGCCAGCAGCTTACAGGTGGGAGAGACCCAGTACTTC.

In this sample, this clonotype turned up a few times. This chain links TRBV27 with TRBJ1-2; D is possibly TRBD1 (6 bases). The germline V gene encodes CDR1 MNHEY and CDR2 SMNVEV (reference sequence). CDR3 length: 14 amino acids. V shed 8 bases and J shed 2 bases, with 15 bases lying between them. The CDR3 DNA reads TGTGCCAGCGGCCGGGACAAGTTAAACTATGGCTACACCTTC. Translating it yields CASGRDKLNYGYTF.

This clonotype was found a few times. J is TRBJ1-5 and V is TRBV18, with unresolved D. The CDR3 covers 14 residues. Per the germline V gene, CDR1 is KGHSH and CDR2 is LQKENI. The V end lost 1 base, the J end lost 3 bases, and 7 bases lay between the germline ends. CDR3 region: CASSPLPSNQPQHF. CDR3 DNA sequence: TGTGCCAGCTCACCACTCCCCTCCAATCAGCCCCAGCATTTT.

CDR3 in amino acids: CASTGGPGNSNQPQHF. The CDR3 nucleotides are TGTGCCAGCACCGGGGGCCCGGGCAATAGCAATCAGCCCCAGCATTTT. This chain uses TRBV5-5 with TRBJ1-5, with D maybe TRBD1 (6 bases). Trimming took off 6 bases at V and 0 bases at J, with 16 bases between the two ends. The CDR3 is 16 residues long. Germline CDR1 SGHKS, CDR2 YYEKEE (reference sequence).

DNA for the CDR3: TGTGCCAGCAGCCAAGAGCCGGGTTCGGGAGCCGGGGAGCTGTTTTTT. Translation: CASSQEPGSGAGELFF. The J gene is TRBJ2-2, the V gene TRBV3-1; the D gene is possibly TRBD2 (6 bases). The CDR3 length is 16 residues. Germline V CDR1 and CDR2: LGHDT, YNNKEL (reference sequence). The V end lost 0 bases, the J end lost 6 bases, and 14 bases lay between the germline ends.

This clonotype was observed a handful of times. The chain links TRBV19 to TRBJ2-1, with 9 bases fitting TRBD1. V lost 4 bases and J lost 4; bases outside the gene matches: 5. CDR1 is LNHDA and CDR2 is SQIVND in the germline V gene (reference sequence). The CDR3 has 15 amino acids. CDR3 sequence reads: CASSTGQGLYNEQFF. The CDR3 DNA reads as TGTGCCAGTAGTACGGGACAGGGTCTTTACAATGAGCAGTTCTTC.

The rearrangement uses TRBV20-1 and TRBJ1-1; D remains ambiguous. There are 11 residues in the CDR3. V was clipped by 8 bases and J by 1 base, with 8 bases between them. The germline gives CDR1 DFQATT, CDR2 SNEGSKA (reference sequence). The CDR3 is CSPEGNTEAFF. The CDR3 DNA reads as TGCAGTCCTGAAGGGAACACTGAAGCTTTCTTT.

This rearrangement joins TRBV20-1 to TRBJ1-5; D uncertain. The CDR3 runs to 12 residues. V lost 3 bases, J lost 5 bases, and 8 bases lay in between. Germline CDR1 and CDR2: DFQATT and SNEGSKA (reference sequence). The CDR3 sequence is CSARDEDQPQHF. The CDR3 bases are TGCAGTGCTAGGGACGAGGATCAGCCCCAGCATTTT.

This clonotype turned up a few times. CDR3 protein: CASSPPGLNPYEQYF. For the CDR3, the DNA is TGTGCCAGCTCACCACCAGGGTTAAATCCCTACGAGCAGTACTTC. The chain joins TRBV18 to TRBJ2-7; D unresolved. Germline V gives CDR1 KGHSH, CDR2 LQKENI. The V end lost 0 bases, the J end lost 2 bases, and 11 bases lay between the germline ends. The CDR3 runs 15 residues.

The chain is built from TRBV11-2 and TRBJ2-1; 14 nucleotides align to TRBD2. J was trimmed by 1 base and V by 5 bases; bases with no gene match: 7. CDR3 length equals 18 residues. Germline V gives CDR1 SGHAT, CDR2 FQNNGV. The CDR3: CASSRLAGGQRSYNEQFF. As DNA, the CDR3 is TGTGCCAGCAGCCGACTAGCGGGGGGGCAAAGGTCCTACAATGAGCAGTTCTTC.

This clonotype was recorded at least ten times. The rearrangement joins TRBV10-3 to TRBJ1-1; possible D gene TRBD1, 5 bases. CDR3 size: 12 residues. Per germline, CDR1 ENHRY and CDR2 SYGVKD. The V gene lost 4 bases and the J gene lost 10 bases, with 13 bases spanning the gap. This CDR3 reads CAISGQGKAAFF. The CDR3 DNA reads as TGTGCCATCAGTGGGCAGGGAAAGGCAGCTTTCTTT.

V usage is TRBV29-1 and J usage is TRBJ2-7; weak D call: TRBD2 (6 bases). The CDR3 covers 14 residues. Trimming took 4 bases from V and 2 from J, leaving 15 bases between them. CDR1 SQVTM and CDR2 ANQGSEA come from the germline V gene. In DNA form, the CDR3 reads TGCAGCGTTGTCCTGGGGGGTCGAGCCTACGAGCAGTACTTC. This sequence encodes CSVVLGGRAYEQYF.

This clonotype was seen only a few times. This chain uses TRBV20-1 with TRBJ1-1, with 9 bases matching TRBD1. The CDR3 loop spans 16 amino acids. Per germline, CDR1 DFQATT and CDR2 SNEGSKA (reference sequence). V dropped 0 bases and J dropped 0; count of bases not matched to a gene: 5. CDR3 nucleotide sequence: TGCAGTGCTAGAGATCCCACAGGGGGCTTGAACACTGAAGCTTTCTTT. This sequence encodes CSARDPTGGLNTEAFF.

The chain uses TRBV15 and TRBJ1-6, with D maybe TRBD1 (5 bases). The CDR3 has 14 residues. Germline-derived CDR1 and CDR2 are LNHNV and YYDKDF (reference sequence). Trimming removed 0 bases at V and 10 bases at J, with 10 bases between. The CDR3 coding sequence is TGTGCCACCAGCAGAGACAGGGATTCCTCACCCCTCCACTTT. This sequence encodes CATSRDRDSSPLHF.

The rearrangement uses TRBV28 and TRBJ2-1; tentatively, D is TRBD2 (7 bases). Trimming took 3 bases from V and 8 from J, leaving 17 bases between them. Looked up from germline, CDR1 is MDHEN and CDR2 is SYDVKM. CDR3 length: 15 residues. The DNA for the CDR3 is TGTGCCAGCAGTTTTGGGGGGGCCGTGCAATATGAGCAGTTCTTC. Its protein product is CASSFGGAVQYEQFF.

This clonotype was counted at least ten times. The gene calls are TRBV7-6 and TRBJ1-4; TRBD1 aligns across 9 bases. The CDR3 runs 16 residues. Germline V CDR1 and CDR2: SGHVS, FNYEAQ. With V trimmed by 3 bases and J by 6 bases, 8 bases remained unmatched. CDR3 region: CASSLGQGEADEKLFF. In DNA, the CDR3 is TGTGCCAGCAGCTTGGGACAGGGTGAGGCTGATGAAAAACTGTTTTTT.